A selection of T cell receptor beta chains follows, all from one sample in a study of beta chain features in type 1 diabetes. Using immunoSEQ multiplex PCR, the repertoire was profiled, and TCRdb retains in-frame clones only, with some absent. The top ten hold around 0.5% of the sample, which has about 160,000 clones, 8% to 8.5% seen once. Specimen: central memory CD4+ T cells from blood. Source of these receptors: a woman aged 18-29 years with type 1 diabetes. The CDR3 runs from the conserved cysteine through the conserved F or W. The D gene is left open where the match is weak. Rows give clone size only sometimes, using once, few, many, or a class for an expanded clone.

>few|TRBJ2-3|TRBV20-1|-
CSASQDTQYF
TGCAGTGCTAGCCAGGATACGCAGTATTTT
>few|TRBJ2-2|TRBV27|-
CASSLYLSASPGELFF
TGTGCCAGCAGTTTATACTTATCCGCCTCCCCCGGGGAGCTGTTTTTT
>few|TRBJ2-7|TRBV6-5|TRBD1
CASSFTGTGVREQYF
TGTGCCAGCAGTTTCACCGGGACAGGGGTGAGGGAGCAGTACTTC
>-|TRBJ2-5|TRBV2|-
CASSRLGAQETQYF
TGTGCCAGCTCCCGACTAGGAGCGCAAGAGACCCAGTACTTC
>-|TRBJ2-3|TRBV15|TRBD2
CATSTLGRGATTDTQYF
TGTGCCACCAGCACCCTCGGGAGGGGGGCGACCACAGATACGCAGTATTTT
>-|TRBJ1-3|TRBV15|-
CATSAGSGNTIYF
TGTGCCACCAGCGCGGGCTCTGGAAACACCATATATTTT
>-|TRBJ1-5|TRBV5-4|-
CASSLDGSRTNQPQHF
TGTGCCAGCAGCCTGGACGGGTCTCGCACCAATCAGCCCCAGCATTTT
>-|TRBJ2-5|TRBV5-1|-
CASSLVGGQETQYF
TGCGCCAGCAGCTTGGTGGGGGGGCAGGAGACCCAGTACTTC
>few|TRBJ2-7|TRBV29-1|TRBD1
CSVVWTGSPGSSYEQYF
TGCAGCGTTGTTTGGACAGGGAGTCCGGGAAGCTCCTACGAGCAGTACTTC
>few|TRBJ2-1|TRBV10-3|TRBD1
CAIRPGQGGDEQFF
TGTGCCATCAGACCTGGACAGGGGGGGGATGAGCAGTTCTTC
>-|TRBJ1-2|TRBV5-1|TRBD1
CASSLGYGQGLGGYTF
TGCGCCAGCAGCTTGGGTTACGGACAGGGACTGGGAGGCTACACCTTC
>-|TRBJ2-7|TRBV29-1|-
CSVELRQTLEQYF
TGCAGCGTCGAACTCAGACAGACCCTCGAGCAGTACTTC
>few|TRBJ2-1|TRBV11-2|TRBD2
CASSRGGPPSGFF
TGTGCCAGCAGTCGGGGGGGTCCCCCCAGCGGGTTCTTC
>-|TRBJ2-1|TRBV18|TRBD1
CASSPPAGGRNEQFF
TGTGCCAGCTCACCACCGGCAGGGGGCAGGAATGAGCAGTTCTTC
>-|TRBJ2-7|TRBV14|-
CASSDFFTYEQYF
TGTGCCAGCAGCGACTTCTTCACCTACGAGCAGTACTTC
>-|TRBJ2-7|TRBV11-3|-
CASSLDDRGQYF
TGTGCCAGCAGCTTAGATGATAGGGGGCAGTACTTC
>few|TRBJ1-4|TRBV2|-
CASSGRGEKLFF
TGTGCCAGCAGTGGTCGCGGTGAAAAACTGTTTTTT
>few|TRBJ1-1|TRBV20-1|-
CSAREAPEAFF
TGCAGTGCTAGGGAGGCCCCTGAAGCTTTCTTT
>-|TRBJ1-5|TRBV2|-
CASSELSADQPQHF
TGTGCCAGCAGTGAATTATCGGCGGATCAGCCCCAGCATTTT
>-|TRBJ2-5|TRBV19|-
CASSSTGAQETQYF
TGTGCCAGTAGTTCAACCGGAGCTCAAGAGACCCAGTACTTC
>-|TRBJ1-2|TRBV30|-
CAWSVSGYGYTF
TGTGCCTGGAGTGTATCCGGTTACGGCTACACCTTC
>-|TRBJ1-4|TRBV27|TRBD1
CASSPRTGEKLFF
TGTGCCAGCAGTCCCCGGACAGGCGAAAAACTGTTTTTT
>few|TRBJ2-7|TRBV4-1|TRBD1
CASSPPVGQGNYEQYF
TGCGCCAGCAGCCCCCCGGTCGGACAGGGGAATTACGAGCAGTACTTC
>once|TRBJ1-1|TRBV5-6|TRBD1
CASSTGTGEEAFF
TGTGCCAGCAGCACCGGGACAGGGGAGGAAGCTTTCTTT
>-|TRBJ1-2|TRBV7-2|TRBD1
CASSLDRSYGYTF
TGTGCCAGCAGTCTGGACAGGTCTTATGGCTACACCTTC
>-|TRBJ2-3|TRBV7-9|TRBD2
CASSSRTSGDLDTQYF
TGTGCCAGCAGCTCCAGGACTAGCGGGGACCTAGATACGCAGTATTTT
>-|TRBJ1-6|TRBV23-1|-
CASSQEGTSSPLHF
TGCGCCAGCAGCCAAGAGGGAACAAGTTCACCCCTCCACTTT
>few|TRBJ2-5|TRBV5-4|-
CASSFQDGETQYF
TGTGCCAGCAGCTTTCAGGATGGGGAGACCCAGTACTTC
>-|TRBJ2-7|TRBV4-2|TRBD2
CASSQDDSSGLVSSYEQYF
TGTGCCAGCAGCCAAGACGATTCCTCGGGACTAGTCTCTTCGTACGAGCAGTACTTC
>-|TRBJ1-2|TRBV6-5|-
CASTEGNYGYTF
TGTGCCAGCACGGAGGGGAACTATGGCTACACCTTC
>-|TRBJ2-5|TRBV30|TRBD2
CAWTSGLQGTQYF
TGTGCCTGGACTAGCGGGCTCCAAGGGACCCAGTACTTC